The source of this T cell receptor beta chain is a study of radiotherapy plus CTLA-4 blockade in lung cancer. Study information: Of all patients, approximately 17% responded objectively and roughly 31% showed disease control. Study-level findings and limits: Early clone dynamics of blood T cells, plus interferon-beta, reportedly predicted response best. Blood TCR clones of tumor origin expanded after radiotherapy plus ipilimumab.

Trimming stripped 3 bases from V and 4 bases from J, with 13 bases between. Germline CDR1 is SGHNT and CDR2 is YENEEA. The CDR3 runs 14 residues. Focal radiation was given together with CTLA-4 blockade (ipilimumab) to patients with chemo-refractory metastatic non-small-cell lung cancer. This clone has just one count. The antigen is unknown. The data were produced by immunoSEQ multiplex PCR, yet TCRdb's version contains in-frame clones alone and is incomplete. In the table there are 60,000 to 85,000 clones, approximately 86% of which are singletons. The rearrangement uses TRBV11-3 and TRBJ2-7; D is possibly TRBD1 or TRBD2 (5 bases each). The sample here was peripheral blood, taken from a patient treated with radiotherapy plus ipilimumab. The TCR was taken from a human donor with non-small cell lung cancer who had stable disease on radiotherapy plus ipilimumab. The CDR3 DNA follows: TGTGCCAGCAGCTTGGGGACCGGACCTTACGAGCAGTACTTC. Translation gives CASSLGTGPYEQYF.